This is a list of T cell receptor beta chains from one sample in a study of T cell repertoires in cytomegalovirus infection. Their antigens are not known. One entry per CDR3 protein results from TCRdb running MiXCR on the reads. The table records about 310,000 distinct CDR3 sequences, approximately 25% of them present only once. Sequenced material: cultured PBMCs, taken from culture after CMV antigen stimulation. The origin of the receptors is a human donor in good health (CMV status not recorded). Some clones in this sample may be carry-over from other donors' samples. CDR3s include the opening cysteine and the closing phenylalanine or tryptophan. D genes are given only for firm matches. A clone size is listed for some rows: how often the clone was seen (once, few, many), or a class if it is expanded.

d_call j_call v_call clone_size cdr3_aa cdr3_nt
TRBD1 TRBJ2-5 TRBV27 - CASSLEHLWTGPQETQYF TGTGCCAGCAGTTTAGAACACCTATGGACAGGGCCGCAAGAGACCCAGTACTTC
- TRBJ2-7 TRBV7-2 many CASSPDGSNPYEQYF TGTGCCAGCAGCCCAGACGGCAGCAATCCCTACGAGCAGTACTTC
- TRBJ2-3 TRBV6-2/TRBV6-3 few CASRSGQSPSTDTQYF TGTGCCAGCAGGTCAGGTCAGAGCCCTAGCACAGATACGCAGTATTTT
- TRBJ1-5 TRBV28 - CASSPWGLDSNQPQHF TGTGCCAGCAGTCCCTGGGGCCTGGACAGCAATCAGCCCCAGCATTTT
- TRBJ2-2 TRBV6-1 - CASSDRARVELFF TGTGCCAGCAGTGATCGGGCCCGGGTGGAGCTGTTTTTT
- TRBJ2-1 TRBV6-2/TRBV6-3 few CASSQKGYNEQFF TGTGCCAGCAGCCAAAAGGGCTACAATGAGCAGTTCTTC
- TRBJ1-2 TRBV2 - CAIPPPFGRAYGYTF TGTGCCATTCCGCCTCCATTTGGCAGAGCCTATGGCTACACCTTC
- TRBJ1-1 TRBV27 few CASSLKGRGTEAFF TGTGCCAGCAGTTTAAAGGGCAGGGGCACTGAAGCTTTCTTT
TRBD1 TRBJ1-6 TRBV18 many CASSPLTGVNSPLHF TGTGCCAGCTCACCTCTTACAGGGGTTAATTCACCCCTCCACTTT
TRBD1 TRBJ1-2 TRBV6-5 - CASNHQGGSKGYTF TGTGCCAGCAACCACCAGGGGGGGTCTAAAGGCTACACCTTC
- TRBJ2-4 TRBV6-1 - CASSWVPRAAKNIQYF TGTGCCAGCAGTTGGGTTCCGCGGGCGGCCAAAAACATTCAGTACTTC
TRBD2 TRBJ2-7 TRBV7-6 - CASSLAQLAGAGSVDEQYF TGTGCCAGCAGCTTAGCGCAGCTAGCGGGAGCAGGTAGTGTCGACGAGCAGTACTTC
TRBD2 TRBJ2-1 TRBV7-9 few CASSLMSGIAYNEQFF TGTGCCAGCAGCTTAATGAGCGGGATAGCCTACAATGAGCAGTTCTTC
TRBD1 TRBJ1-2 TRBV5-8 many CASSFGQANYGYTF TGTGCCAGCAGCTTCGGACAGGCGAACTATGGCTACACCTTC
TRBD1 TRBJ1-5 TRBV12-3/TRBV12-4 - CASSSSHRGIGPQHF TGTGCCAGCAGTTCTAGCCACAGGGGTATCGGGCCCCAGCATTTT
- TRBJ2-2 TRBV7-2 many CASSNGGPNTGELFF TGTGCCAGCAGCAATGGGGGGCCAAACACCGGGGAGCTGTTTTTT
TRBD1 TRBJ1-2 TRBV24-1 - CATSPGTAYGYTF TGTGCCACCAGTCCCGGGACAGCCTATGGCTACACCTTC
- TRBJ2-7 TRBV19 - CASSMRFSYEQYF TGTGCCAGTAGTATGAGGTTCTCCTACGAGCAGTACTTC
- TRBJ1-4 TRBV11-3 many CASNRGAANEKLFF TGTGCCAGCAACCGGGGGGCGGCTAATGAAAAACTGTTTTTT
- TRBJ1-2 TRBV7-6 - CASSQSGFGYTF TGTGCCAGCAGCCAATCAGGGTTTGGCTACACCTTC
TRBD1 TRBJ1-5 TRBV28 - CASRTGGVNQPQHF TGTGCCAGCAGAACAGGGGGCGTCAATCAGCCCCAGCATTTT
TRBD2 TRBJ2-7 TRBV7-2 - CASSSGTSGYLYEQYF TGTGCCAGCAGCTCAGGGACTAGCGGGTACCTCTACGAGCAGTACTTC
- TRBJ1-1 TRBV28 few CASSLWRRTEAFF TGTGCCAGCAGTTTATGGAGGCGAACCGAAGCTTTCTTT
TRBD2 TRBJ2-1 TRBV6-5 - CASSYRTSGTLNEQFF TGTGCCAGCAGTTATCGGACTAGCGGGACCTTAAATGAGCAGTTCTTC
- TRBJ2-5 TRBV11-3 few CASSLASAGYETQYF TGTGCCAGCAGCTTAGCCTCCGCGGGGTACGAGACCCAGTACTTC
TRBD1 TRBJ2-7 TRBV28 few CASSPQTGGRYEQYF TGTGCCAGCAGTCCGCAGACAGGGGGACGATACGAGCAGTACTTC